This T cell receptor beta chain was sequenced in a study of molecular identifiers for immune sequencing clone quantification. Study observations and caveats: It was shown that clones above 20 RNA copies held over 99% of effector molecules, but under 1% in naive cells. Reports indicate spiked Jurkat TCR RNA from one cell could be found among about a million naive cells. Molecules of identical TCR sharing a barcode could underestimate highly expanded clone sizes.

Looked up from germline, CDR1 is SNHLY and CDR2 is FYNNEI. V was pared by 9 bases and J by 8 bases, with 19 bases between. The CDR3 has 13 amino acids. Naive CD8 T cells were FACS-sorted by CD8+CD4-CCR7+CD45RA+ markers. This clonotype was observed many times. Its antigen is still unknown. TCRdb re-analysed the PCR reads in MiXCR, keeping a single row per CDR3 protein. This sample yields tens of thousands of distinct CDR3 sequences, of which 15% to 20% are seen a single time; 1.1% to 1.5% belongs to the top ten. The V gene is TRBV2, the J gene TRBJ1-1; maybe TRBD1 (5 bases). This clonotype was obtained from a human donor in good health. Some libraries in this study had Jurkat cell RNA spiked in. Sequencing was done on a sample of naive CD8+ T cells from blood, with Jurkat cell RNA spiked in. Subset of the sample: FACS-sorted CD8+CD4-CCR7+CD45RA+ naive T cells. The CDR3: CARGERMAPEAFF. DNA for the CDR3: TGTGCCAGAGGGGAAAGGATGGCCCCAGAAGCTTTCTTT.